The next 22 T cell receptor beta chains were all read from a single sample in a study of Tregs in tolerant kidney transplant recipients. Libraries were prepared by immunoSEQ multiplex PCR; TCRdb keeps only in-frame clonotypes and omits some of them. The table lists some 90,000 clones, around 94% of them singletons, with roughly 5% in the top ten. Sequenced sample: CD8+ T cells from blood. Source of these receptors: a human donor in good health.

The chain has TRBV29-1 and TRBJ2-2, with 8 bases matching TRBD2. J gave up 3 bases and V 3 bases, and 3 bases lay outside the gene matches. This CDR3 comprises 14 residues. Germline-derived CDR1 and CDR2 are SQVTM and ANQGSEA. Here the CDR3 DNA reads TGCAGCGTTGACTCCGGGGGGGACACCGGGGAGCTGTTTTTT. Its translation is CSVDSGGDTGELFF.

The rearrangement links TRBV11-3 to TRBJ2-7; 8 bases are a match to TRBD1. Germline V gives CDR1 SGHNT, CDR2 YENEEA. This CDR3 comprises 14 residues. J gave up 1 base and V 5 bases, and 4 bases lay outside the gene matches. The CDR3 sequence is CASSPGQGSYEQYF. The CDR3 nucleotides are TGTGCCAGCAGCCCCGGACAGGGATCCTACGAGCAGTACTTC.

This clone was seen a handful of times. The J gene is TRBJ2-1, the V gene TRBV10-3, with TRBD2 matching over 9 bases. Germline values: CDR1 ENHRY, CDR2 SYGVKD. CDR3 length equals 17 residues. V gave up 0 bases and J gave up 5 bases; unmatched junction bases: 8. CDR3 amino acids: CAISESMASGDHNEQFF. CDR3 in DNA: TGTGCCATCAGTGAGTCGATGGCTAGCGGGGACCACAATGAGCAGTTCTTC.

This chain connects TRBV9 to TRBJ1-3; the D is unclear. V dropped 5 bases and J dropped 0 bases, with 6 bases sitting between them. The CDR3 runs to 13 residues. CDR1 and CDR2 from the germline V gene are SGDLS and YYNGEE. CDR3 nucleotide sequence: TGTGCCAGCAGTCCTTCCTCTGGAAACACCATATATTTT. Amino acid sequence: CASSPSSGNTIYF.

The V call is TRBV6-1, the J call TRBJ1-1, with 7 bases lining up with TRBD1. This CDR3 has 11 amino acids. Germline V CDR1 and CDR2: MNHNS, SASEGT. The ends lost 5 bases at V and 10 bases at J; junction bases unmatched: 4. CDR3 protein: CASSSQGGAFF. The CDR3 region has the DNA TGTGCCAGCAGTTCGCAGGGGGGAGCTTTCTTT.

The chain carries TRBV13 and TRBJ1-6; D uncertain. The ends were cut back, 5 bases at V and 10 bases at J, with 15 bases in the middle. Germline CDR1 and CDR2: PRHDT and FYEKMQ (reference sequence). The CDR3 loop spans 14 amino acids. The DNA of the CDR3 is TGTGCCAGCAGCGACGGTGGGTTGGGGTCACCCCTCCACTTT. The encoded protein is CASSDGGLGSPLHF.

This chain uses TRBV7-9 with TRBJ2-5; 8 bases fit TRBD2. V shed 4 bases and J 2 bases; nucleotides not matched to a gene: 15. Germline CDR1 and CDR2: SEHNR and FQNEAQ (reference sequence). The CDR3 sequence is 18 residues long. The CDR3 DNA follows: TGTGCCAGCAGCTCATTCCCCTCAGAGCGGGAGAGGCAAGAGACCCAGTACTTC. Protein sequence: CASSSFPSERERQETQYF. Drawing the rest from reference TRBV7-9 and TRBJ2-5, the complete variable domain is DTGVSQNPRHKITKRGQNVTFRCDPISEHNRLYWYRQTLGQGPEFLTYFQNEAQLEKSRLLSDRFSAERPKGSFSTLEIQRTEQGDSAMYLCASSSFPSERERQETQYFGPGTRLLVL.

The chain recombines TRBV10-3 with TRBJ2-5; TRBD1 matches 8 bases. V lost 10 bases to trimming and J lost 7 bases; unmatched junction nucleotides: 14. The CDR3 contains 14 residues. Looked up from germline, CDR1 is ENHRY and CDR2 is SYGVKD. The CDR3 DNA follows: TGTGCCACCACCGATCCGGGACAGGCAATGACCCAGTACTTC. It codes for CATTDPGQAMTQYF.

This CDR3 reads CASSLRVGNQPQHF. CDR3 sequence (DNA): TGTGCCAGCAGTTTGAGGGTTGGAAATCAGCCCCAGCATTTT. This chain joins TRBV27 and TRBJ1-5, with D hard to call. The CDR3 sequence is 14 residues long. Germline V CDR1 and CDR2: MNHEY, SMNVEV (reference sequence). V was clipped by 3 bases and J by 4 bases, with 10 bases between them.

The rearrangement links TRBV7-6 to TRBJ2-3, with 8 nucleotides matching TRBD2. The CDR3 sequence is 17 residues long. With 5 bases clipped from V and 5 bases from J, the junction kept 15 bases outside the gene matches. Germline V gives CDR1 SGHVS, CDR2 FNYEAQ. CDR3 in DNA: TGTGCCAGCAGCCTTCTAGTCCGGGAGGGCCCGGGAGATACGCAGTATTTT. Amino acid sequence: CASSLLVREGPGDTQYF.

Worth noting for this clone: Within the sample, other DNA sequences also encode this same CDR3. The V and J genes are TRBV6-4 and TRBJ2-3; TRBD2 matches at 11 bases. The J segment lost 6 bases and the V segment lost 0 bases, leaving 2 bases of the junction unmatched. The CDR3 consists of 15 residues. Per the germline V gene, CDR1 is MRHNA and CDR2 is SNTAGT. CDR3 protein: CASSDSTSGGDTQYF. In DNA, the CDR3 is TGTGCCAGCAGTGACTCCACTAGCGGGGGCGATACGCAGTATTTT.

This clone was found a few times. V usage is TRBV27 and J usage is TRBJ2-2; tentatively, D is TRBD1 or TRBD2 (6 bases each). The CDR3 runs 15 residues. V lost 5 bases to trimming and J lost 4 bases, with 14 bases between them. CDR1 MNHEY and CDR2 SMNVEV come from the germline V gene (reference sequence). The CDR3 loop is CASSPRGRVTGELFF. The CDR3 DNA sequence: TGTGCCAGCAGTCCCCGGGGGCGGGTCACCGGGGAGCTGTTTTTT.

The chain is built from TRBV27 and TRBJ1-2, with a tentative D call TRBD1 (5 bases). Trimming cost V 2 bases and J 6 bases, with 10 bases left between them. CDR1 is MNHEY and CDR2 is SMNVEV in the germline V gene (reference sequence). This CDR3 contains 13 residues. For the CDR3, the DNA is TGTGCCAGCAGTTTAATTGGGGGAGATGGCTACACCTTC. It codes for CASSLIGGDGYTF.

The gene calls are TRBV7-8 and TRBJ2-1; D remains ambiguous. V lost 8 bases and J lost 5, with 13 bases in between. Germline values: CDR1 SGHVS, CDR2 FQNEAQ. The CDR3 loop spans 13 amino acids. This CDR3 is CASFGRIDNEQFF. CDR3 coding DNA: TGTGCCAGCTTCGGACGAATCGACAATGAGCAGTTCTTC.

The rearrangement uses TRBV11-2 and TRBJ1-1; D is unresolved. The CDR3 totals 14 residues. Trimming took off 2 bases at V and 0 bases at J, with 7 bases between the two ends. Germline V gene sequence: CDR1 SGHAT, CDR2 FQNNGV. CDR3 in amino acids: CASSLFGLNTEAFF. In DNA form, the CDR3 reads TGTGCCAGCAGCTTATTTGGTTTGAACACTGAAGCTTTCTTT.

The rearrangement joins TRBV5-5 to TRBJ1-2; 8 bases fit TRBD1. The CDR3 loop spans 17 amino acids. Germline V lookup: CDR1 SGHKS, CDR2 YYEKEE (reference sequence). Germline trimming cut 0 bases from V and 7 bases from J; bases unmatched to any gene: 14. For the CDR3, the DNA is TGTGCCAGCAGCTTGGAAGGGTGGAGGCAGGGGGCTTCTGGCTACACCTTC. Translation gives CASSLEGWRQGASGYTF. Combining the CDR3 with reference TRBV5-5 and TRBJ1-2 gives the whole variable domain DAGVTQSPTHLIKTRGQQVTLRCSPISGHKSVSWYQQVLGQGPQFIFQYYEKEERGRGNFPDRFSARQFPNYSSELNVNALLLGDSALYLCASSLEGWRQGASGYTFGSGTRLTVV.

The chain couples TRBV21-1 to TRBJ1-2; TRBD1, the D gene given by the table, was not confirmed from the DNA. TRBV21-1 is a pseudogene. CDR3 length equals 15 residues. The CDR3 sequence is CASSTRQRWNYGYTF. DNA of the CDR3: TGTGCCAGCAGCACTCGACAAAGGTGGAACTATGGCTACACCTTC.

V is TRBV6-6 and J is TRBJ1-1; a weak D match, TRBD1 (5 bases). In germline, CDR1 is MNHNY, CDR2 SVGAGI (reference sequence). The CDR3 has 13 amino acids. Trimming took 2 bases from V and 3 from J, leaving 7 bases between them. The CDR3 DNA is TGTGCCAGCAGTTACCAGGGTTACACTGAAGCTTTCTTT. It translates to CASSYQGYTEAFF.

This rearrangement joins TRBV2 to TRBJ1-1; a possible D gene is TRBD1 (6 bases). The CDR3 totals 18 residues. V lost 2 bases, J lost 0 bases, and 19 bases lay in between. From germline, CDR1 is SNHLY and CDR2 FYNNEI. DNA for the CDR3: TGTGCCAGCAGTGAATCCTCAACAGGGTGGGGAATGAACACTGAAGCTTTCTTT. It codes for CASSESSTGWGMNTEAFF.

The CDR3, as DNA: TGTGCCAGCAGCCCCGGGACTTCTCTAAGCTCCTACAATGAGCAGTTCTTC. It is translated as CASSPGTSLSSYNEQFF. The rearrangement uses TRBV5-8 and TRBJ2-1, with D maybe TRBD2 (6 bases). The CDR3 spans 17 residues. CDR1 is SGHTS and CDR2 is YDEGEE in the germline V gene. V lost 4 bases, J lost 0 bases, and 17 bases lay in between.

For the CDR3, the DNA is TGTGCCAGCAGCTTAGAGGCCTCATCCTATGGCTACACCTTC. Protein product: CASSLEASSYGYTF. The V and J genes are TRBV7-9 and TRBJ1-2, with D uncertain. The germline V and J ends were trimmed by 1 base and 4 bases, with 10 bases remaining between them. Germline CDR1 reads SEHNR; CDR2 reads FQNEAQ (reference sequence). The CDR3 has 14 residues.

The genes are TRBV7-9 and TRBJ2-7; a possible D gene is TRBD2 (6 bases). V was pared by 0 bases and J by 7 bases, with 7 bases between. The V gene's germline CDR1 is SEHNR and CDR2 FQNEAQ (reference sequence). CDR3 length: 12 residues. This CDR3 is CASSLAGGEQYF. CDR3 DNA: TGTGCCAGCAGCTTAGCGGGGGGTGAGCAGTACTTC.